The subject of this entry is one T cell receptor beta chain. Its antigen specificity is not known. It has no much larger one-base neighbor in the sample; base qualities were not kept. This entry belongs to a study of cytotoxic CD8 clonotypes in ibrutinib-treated CLL (dated by TCRdb to about 2021). Regarding the complete study: The cohort included roughly 15 treatment-naive and roughly ten relapsed/refractory patients; roughly 17 were IGHV unmutated. Every sample from remission and from progressive disease was obtained while the patients were still on ibrutinib. Partial responses were observed in roughly 24 patients and complete responses in 2; after a median follow-up of 68 months, remission was maintained in around 14 patients and progression was observed in approximately 12. Response samples were obtained after a median of roughly 13 months of treatment, with a range of roughly 6 to 40 months. Cryopreserved peripheral blood mononuclear cells were collected at three points: before therapy, at response, and at either sustained remission or disease progression. Longitudinal samples were available for about 30% of the roughly 90 trial participants. Samples averaged roughly 260,000 productive templates and some 96,000 productive rearrangements.

On a MiSeq, deep resolution sequencing aimed for a depth between 1 in 1 million and 1 in 200,000 T cells, with each clonotype covered around 10x on average. The immunoSEQ hsTCRB Kit was used to generate the TCR beta libraries. For the original study's pipeline: ImmunoSEQ Data Assistant and ImmunoSEQ Analyzer were used for data analysis, and V, D and J genes were assigned according to IMGT definitions. Clonality, which ranges from 0 to 1, was calculated by subtracting the normalized Shannon entropy of productive rearrangement frequencies from one. Only overrepresented clonotypes making up at least 0.05% of each patient's repertoire were included in the public clonotype analysis. About a dozen repertoires from age-matched healthy donors, obtained from immuneACCESS, served as clonality controls. In TCRdb, the immuneACCESS table is reduced to in-frame sequences with V and J assigned. These tables do not hold every clone; where another copy was compared, an unresolved V gene accounts for under half, and the others remain unexplained. The V and J calls and the clone size are those of that table, but D and trimming were determined from the DNA. The sample contains some 200,000 clones, roughly 79% of them found a single time. In total, the top ten clones hold 9.5% to 12% of the sample.

The CDR3 holds 11 amino acids from the cysteine to the phenylalanine. Of all the DNA, just the CDR3 is kept, 33 bases in frame from base 1. Based on the germline V gene, the CDR1 and CDR2 sequences are MDHEN and SYDVKM. V is cut by 7 bases and J by 5 bases, and the space between the germline ends is 9 bases. The investigation overall reported the following: Public clonotypes were rare and either shrank or stayed stable during treatment, and the rise in clonality at ibrutinib response reflected expansion of private clonotypes. Baseline clonality exceeded that of age-matched healthy donors and correlated strongly with circulating CD8+ T-cell counts. Lymph node repertoires were not examined, and the timing of sampling was not matched between patients in sustained remission and those whose disease progressed. An increase in clonality was observed at ibrutinib response, with clonality remaining stable during sustained remission and falling back toward baseline at progression.

In the paper's terms, the time point label means: about a year on ibrutinib. For TCR beta library preparation, roughly 2.2 micrograms of genomic DNA was extracted from cryopreserved PBMCs. Longitudinal blood samples from CLL patients on ibrutinib monotherapy were analyzed using high-throughput TCR beta sequencing. The patients were enrolled in a single-center, open-label phase 2 trial of ibrutinib monotherapy. The rearrangement joined TRBV28 to TRBJ2-7; confidence is insufficient to name the D gene. This TCR was sampled from a human donor with chronic lymphocytic leukemia. The sequenced sample was PBMCs, obtained after 12 months of ibrutinib treatment. The base sequence is TGTGCCAGCACTCTTCGCGACGAGCAGTACTTC. It specifies CASTLRDEQYF.